This T cell receptor (beta chain) derives from a study of CD4+ T cells in melanoma. There are a few counts of this clone. The antigen is unknown. Method: immunoSEQ multiplex PCR; TCRdb's copy keeps in-frame clones and lacks some. The table lists roughly 20,000 clones, over 70% of them singletons. CDR1 SQVTM and CDR2 ANQGSEA come from the germline V gene. Trimming stripped 4 bases from V and 0 bases from J, with 7 bases between. CDR3 length equals 12 residues. Study-wide findings and caveats: CD8+ T cell, macrophage and B cell function reportedly correlated with neoantigen-specific CD4+ T cells. Diverse differentiation states were reported for melanoma neoantigen-specific CD4+ T cells.

The receptor was derived from a human donor with melanoma. The sequencing sample was made of cells from a culture (not recorded whether cultured in vitro). The chain is built from TRBV29-1 and TRBJ2-7; D uncertain. In nucleotides, the CDR3 is TGCAGCGTTGGTCAACGCTCCTACGAGCAGTACTTC. Translation gives CSVGQRSYEQYF.